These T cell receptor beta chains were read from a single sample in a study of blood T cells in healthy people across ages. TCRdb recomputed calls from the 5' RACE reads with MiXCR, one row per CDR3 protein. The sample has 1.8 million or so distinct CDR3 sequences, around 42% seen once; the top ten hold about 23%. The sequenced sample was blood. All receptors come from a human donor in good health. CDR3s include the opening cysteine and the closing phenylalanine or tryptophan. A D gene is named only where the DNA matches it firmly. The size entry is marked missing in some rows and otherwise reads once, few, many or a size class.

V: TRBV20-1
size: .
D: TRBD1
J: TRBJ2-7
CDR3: CSARELDRVSYEQYF
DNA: TGCAGTGCTAGAGAGCTGGACAGGGTCTCCTACGAGCAGTACTTC

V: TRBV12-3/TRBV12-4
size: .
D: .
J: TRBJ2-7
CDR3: CASRGTGALSPYEQYF
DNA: TGTGCCAGCAGGGGTACCGGGGCCCTGAGCCCCTACGAGCAGTACTTC

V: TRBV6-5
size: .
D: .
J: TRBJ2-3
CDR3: CASSYSALDVGGSTDTQYF
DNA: TGTGCCAGCAGTTACTCGGCCCTAGATGTTGGAGGGAGCACAGATACGCAGTATTTT

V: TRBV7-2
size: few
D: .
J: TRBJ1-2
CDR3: CASSLTGSGTNYGYTF
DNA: TGTGCCAGCAGCCTTACAGGGAGCGGTACTAACTATGGCTACACCTTC

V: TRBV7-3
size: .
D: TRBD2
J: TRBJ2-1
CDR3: CASSFGGDSYNEQFF
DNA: TGTGCCAGCAGCTTTGGGGGGGACTCCTACAATGAGCAGTTCTTC

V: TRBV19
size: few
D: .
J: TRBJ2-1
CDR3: CASSNLGAQTYNEQFF
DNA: TGTGCCAGTAGTAATCTGGGGGCCCAAACGTACAATGAGCAGTTCTTC

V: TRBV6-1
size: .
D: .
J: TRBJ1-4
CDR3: CASSVLFVSASSNHNEKLFF
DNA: TGTGCCAGCAGTGTTCTTTTCGTGTCAGCCTCCTCGAACCATAATGAAAAACTGTTTTTT

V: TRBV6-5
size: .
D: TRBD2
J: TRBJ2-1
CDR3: CASRLERGRHNEQFF
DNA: TGTGCCAGCAGGCTTGAGCGGGGGCGGCACAATGAGCAGTTCTTC

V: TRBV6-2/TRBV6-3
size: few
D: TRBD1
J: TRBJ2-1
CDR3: CATRNIRDRVSDEQFF
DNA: TGTGCCACCAGAAACATCCGGGACAGGGTCAGTGATGAGCAGTTCTTC

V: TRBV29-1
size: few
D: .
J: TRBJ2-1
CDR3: CSVDLTGNEQFF
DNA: TGCAGCGTTGACCTGACAGGCAATGAGCAGTTCTTC

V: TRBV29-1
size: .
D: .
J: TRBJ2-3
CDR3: CSVVRDPGRTDTQYF
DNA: TGCAGCGTTGTCCGGGATCCCGGAAGGACAGATACGCAGTATTTT

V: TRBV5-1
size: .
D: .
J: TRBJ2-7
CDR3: CASSLIGAGYEQYF
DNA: TGCGCCAGCAGCTTGATCGGGGCAGGGTACGAGCAGTACTTC

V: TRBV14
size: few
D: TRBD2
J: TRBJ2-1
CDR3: CASSQDWVAGNSYNEQFF
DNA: TGTGCCAGCAGCCAAGATTGGGTAGCGGGGAACTCCTACAATGAGCAGTTCTTC

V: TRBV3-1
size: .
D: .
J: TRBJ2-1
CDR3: CASSQDPQNEQFF
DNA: TGTGCCAGCAGCCAAGATCCCCAGAATGAGCAGTTCTTC

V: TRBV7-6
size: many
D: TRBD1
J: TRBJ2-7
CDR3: CASSPGTGVYEQYF
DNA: TGTGCCAGCAGCCCCGGGACAGGGGTTTACGAGCAGTACTTC

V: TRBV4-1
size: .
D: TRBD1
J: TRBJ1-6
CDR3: CASSPSQNRGPTSRHF
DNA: TGCGCCAGCAGCCCCAGCCAAAACAGGGGGCCGACTTCACGCCACTTT

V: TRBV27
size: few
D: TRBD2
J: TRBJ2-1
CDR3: CASSFVGSGGGIYNEQFF
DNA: TGTGCCAGCAGTTTTGTTGGTAGCGGGGGTGGAATCTACAATGAGCAGTTCTTC

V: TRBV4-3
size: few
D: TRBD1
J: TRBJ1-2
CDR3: CASSQDRTGLFYGYTF
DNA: TGCGCCAGCAGCCAAGACCGGACAGGATTATTTTATGGCTACACCTTC

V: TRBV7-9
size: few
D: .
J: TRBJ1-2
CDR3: CASSHTPAGYGYTF
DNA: TGTGCCAGCAGCCATACCCCCGCAGGCTATGGCTACACCTTC

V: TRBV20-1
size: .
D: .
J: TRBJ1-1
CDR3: CSATNPGGSMNTEAFF
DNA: TGCAGTGCTACAAACCCGGGCGGATCCATGAACACTGAAGCTTTCTTT